The present entry profiles one T cell receptor (beta chain) with its context. The data were produced by immunoSEQ multiplex PCR, yet TCRdb's version contains in-frame clones alone and is incomplete. The data contain under 95,000 clones, 80% to 85% of them singletons. This entry belongs to a study of blood T cell repertoires in COVID-19. Germline CDR1 reads ENHRY; CDR2 reads SYGVKD. The CDR3 spans 15 residues. Trimming removed 3 bases from V and 7 bases from J; junction bases left unmatched: 11. The receptor's source is an elderly woman with active or convalescent COVID-19. The specimen sequenced was peripheral blood. The chain recombines TRBV10-3 with TRBJ1-2; TRBD1 agrees at 7 bases. For the CDR3, the DNA is TGTGCCATCAGTGACCCGACAGGGAGACGTGGTGGCTACACCTTC. Residues: CAISDPTGRRGGYTF.